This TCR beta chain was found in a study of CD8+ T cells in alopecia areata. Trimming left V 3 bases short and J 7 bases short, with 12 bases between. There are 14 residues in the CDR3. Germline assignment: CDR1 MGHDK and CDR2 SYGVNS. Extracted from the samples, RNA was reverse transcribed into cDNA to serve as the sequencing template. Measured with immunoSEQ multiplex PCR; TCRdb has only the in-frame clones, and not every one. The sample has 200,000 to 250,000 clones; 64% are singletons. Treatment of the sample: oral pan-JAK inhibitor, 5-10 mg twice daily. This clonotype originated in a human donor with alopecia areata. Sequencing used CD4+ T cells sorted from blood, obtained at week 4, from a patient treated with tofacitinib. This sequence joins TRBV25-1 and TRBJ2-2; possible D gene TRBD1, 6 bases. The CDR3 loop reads CASSDLLGGGELFF. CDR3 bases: TGTGCCAGCAGTGACTTACTAGGGGGCGGGGAGCTGTTTTTT.